This T cell receptor beta chain came from a study of T-cell reconstitution after alpha-beta-depleted transplantation in children. Overall study findings and caveats: About two months after transplant, alpha-beta T cells reportedly came from several hundred expanded graft clones. T-cell numbers and diversity one year post-transplant derived largely from freshly generated T cells.

Unique molecular identifiers tagged the TCRbeta library. TCRdb re-called the PCR reads with MiXCR, one entry per CDR3 protein. Here the sample spans fewer than 350,000 distinct CDR3 sequences, roughly 10% being singletons. CDR3 length: 14 amino acids. With 6 bases removed from V and 0 bases from J, the gap between germline ends came to 11 bases. This clonotype was counted ten times or more. The target antigen is unknown. Here the sequenced sample was peripheral blood, taken 180 days after TCRalphabeta/CD19-depleted stem cell transplant. The sequence was obtained from a male patient under 10 years old who had a stem cell transplant for chronic granulomatous disease, so the T cells may come from the graft donor. This rearrangement joins TRBV12-3 or TRBV12-4 to TRBJ1-2; the D gene is possibly TRBD1 (5 bases). For the CDR3, the DNA is TGTGCCAGCAGCCGCGGACACCCTAACTATGGCTACACCTTC. Residues: CASSRGHPNYGYTF.